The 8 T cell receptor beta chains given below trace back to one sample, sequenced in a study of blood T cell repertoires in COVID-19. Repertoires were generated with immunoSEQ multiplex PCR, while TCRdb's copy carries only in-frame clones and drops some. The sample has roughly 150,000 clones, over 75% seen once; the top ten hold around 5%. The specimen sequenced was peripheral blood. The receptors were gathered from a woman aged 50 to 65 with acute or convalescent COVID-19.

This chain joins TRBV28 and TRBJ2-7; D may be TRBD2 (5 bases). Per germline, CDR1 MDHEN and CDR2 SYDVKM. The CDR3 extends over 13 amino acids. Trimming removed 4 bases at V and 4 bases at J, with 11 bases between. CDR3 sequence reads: CASSSPRGYEQYF. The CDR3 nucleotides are TGTGCCAGCAGTTCCCCGCGAGGGTACGAGCAGTACTTC.

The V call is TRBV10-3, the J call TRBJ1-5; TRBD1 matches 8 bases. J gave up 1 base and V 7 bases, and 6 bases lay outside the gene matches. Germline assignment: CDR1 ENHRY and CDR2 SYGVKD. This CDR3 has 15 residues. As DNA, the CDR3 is TGTGCCATCAAGGACAGGGATGGGAGCAATCAGCCCCAGCATTTT. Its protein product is CAIKDRDGSNQPQHF.

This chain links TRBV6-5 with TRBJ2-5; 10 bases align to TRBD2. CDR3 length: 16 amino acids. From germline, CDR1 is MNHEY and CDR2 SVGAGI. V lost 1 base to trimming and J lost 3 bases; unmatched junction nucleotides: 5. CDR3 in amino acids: CASSYWLAGEEETQYF. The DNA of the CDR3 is TGTGCCAGCAGTTACTGGCTAGCGGGGGAGGAAGAGACCCAGTACTTC.

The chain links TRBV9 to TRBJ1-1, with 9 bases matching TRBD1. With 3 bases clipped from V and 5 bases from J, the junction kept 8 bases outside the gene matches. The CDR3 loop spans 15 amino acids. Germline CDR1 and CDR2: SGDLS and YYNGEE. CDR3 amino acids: CASSAKQGAVTEAFF. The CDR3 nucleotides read TGTGCCAGCAGCGCCAAACAGGGGGCGGTTACTGAAGCTTTCTTT.

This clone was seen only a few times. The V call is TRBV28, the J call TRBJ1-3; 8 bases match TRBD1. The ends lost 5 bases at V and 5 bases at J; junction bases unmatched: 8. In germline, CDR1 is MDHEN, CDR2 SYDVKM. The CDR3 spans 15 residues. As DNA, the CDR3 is TGTGCCAGCAGTCGCCCCGGGACAGGCAGAAACACCATATATTTT. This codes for CASSRPGTGRNTIYF.

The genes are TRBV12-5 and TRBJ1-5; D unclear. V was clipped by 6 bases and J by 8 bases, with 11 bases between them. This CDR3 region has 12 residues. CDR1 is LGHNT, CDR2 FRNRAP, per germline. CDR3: CASGPVGEPQHF. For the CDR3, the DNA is TGTGCTAGTGGACCGGTCGGGGAGCCCCAGCATTTT.

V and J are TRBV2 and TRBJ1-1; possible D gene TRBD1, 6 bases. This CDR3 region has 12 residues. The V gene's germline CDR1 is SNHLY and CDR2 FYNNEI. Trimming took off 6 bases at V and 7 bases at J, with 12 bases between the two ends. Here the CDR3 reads CASRTGGLEAFF. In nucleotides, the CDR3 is TGTGCCAGCAGGACAGGAGGACTTGAAGCTTTCTTT.

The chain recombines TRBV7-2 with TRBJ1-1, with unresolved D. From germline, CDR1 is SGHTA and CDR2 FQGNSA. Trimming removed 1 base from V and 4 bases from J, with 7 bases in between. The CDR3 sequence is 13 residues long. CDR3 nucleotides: TGTGCCAGCAGCTTAGAAGGGAGCACTGAAGCTTTCTTT. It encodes CASSLEGSTEAFF.